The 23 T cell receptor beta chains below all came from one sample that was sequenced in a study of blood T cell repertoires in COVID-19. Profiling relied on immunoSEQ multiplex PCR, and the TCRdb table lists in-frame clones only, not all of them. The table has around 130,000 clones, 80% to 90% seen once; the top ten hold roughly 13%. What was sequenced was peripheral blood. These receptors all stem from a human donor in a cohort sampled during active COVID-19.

The CDR3 sequence is CASRAGGSYGYTF. The DNA of the CDR3 is TGCGCCAGCAGGGCGGGGGGCAGCTATGGCTACACCTTC. This chain connects TRBV5-1 to TRBJ1-2; D is possibly TRBD1 (6 bases). Germline V gene data show CDR1 as SGHRS and CDR2 as YFSETQ. This CDR3 has 13 amino acids. V was clipped by 5 bases and J by 4 bases, with 12 bases between them.

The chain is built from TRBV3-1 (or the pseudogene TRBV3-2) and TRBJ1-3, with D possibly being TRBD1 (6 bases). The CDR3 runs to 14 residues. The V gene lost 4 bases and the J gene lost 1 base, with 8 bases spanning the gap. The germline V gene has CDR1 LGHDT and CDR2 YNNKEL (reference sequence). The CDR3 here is CASSPTGSGNTIYF. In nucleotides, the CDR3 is TGTGCCAGCAGCCCGACAGGATCTGGAAACACCATATATTTT.

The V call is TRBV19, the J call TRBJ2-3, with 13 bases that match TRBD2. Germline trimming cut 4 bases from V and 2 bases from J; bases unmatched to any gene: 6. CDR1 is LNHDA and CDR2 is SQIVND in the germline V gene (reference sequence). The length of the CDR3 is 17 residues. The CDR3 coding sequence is TGTGCCAGTAGTACCAGACTAGCGGGGGGCCCCACAGATACGCAGTATTTT. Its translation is CASSTRLAGGPTDTQYF.

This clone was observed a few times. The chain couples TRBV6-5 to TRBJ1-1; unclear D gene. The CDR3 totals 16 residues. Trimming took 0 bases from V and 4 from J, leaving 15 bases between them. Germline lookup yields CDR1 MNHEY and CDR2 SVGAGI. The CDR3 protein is CASSYSREVYATEAFF. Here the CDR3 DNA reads TGTGCCAGCAGTTACTCGAGGGAGGTGTACGCCACTGAAGCTTTCTTT.

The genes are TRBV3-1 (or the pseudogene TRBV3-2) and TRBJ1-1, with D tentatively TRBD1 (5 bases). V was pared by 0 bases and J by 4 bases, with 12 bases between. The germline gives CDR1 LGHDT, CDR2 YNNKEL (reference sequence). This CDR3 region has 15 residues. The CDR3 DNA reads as TGTGCCAGCAGCCAAGACCAGGGAAGGGTCACTGAAGCTTTCTTT. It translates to CASSQDQGRVTEAFF.

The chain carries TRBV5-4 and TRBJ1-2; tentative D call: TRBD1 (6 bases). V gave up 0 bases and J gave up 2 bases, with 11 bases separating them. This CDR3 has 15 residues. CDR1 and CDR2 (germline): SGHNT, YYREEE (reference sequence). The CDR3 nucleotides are TGTGCCAGCAGCTTGGCCCGTGGACAGAACTATGGCTACACCTTC. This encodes CASSLARGQNYGYTF.

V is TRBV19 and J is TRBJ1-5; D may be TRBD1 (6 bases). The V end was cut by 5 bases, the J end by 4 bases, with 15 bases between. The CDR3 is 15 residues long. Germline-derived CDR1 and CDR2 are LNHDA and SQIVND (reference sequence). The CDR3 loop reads CASSPGGARNQPQHF. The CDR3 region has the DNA TGTGCCAGTAGTCCCGGGGGGGCTCGTAATCAGCCCCAGCATTTT.

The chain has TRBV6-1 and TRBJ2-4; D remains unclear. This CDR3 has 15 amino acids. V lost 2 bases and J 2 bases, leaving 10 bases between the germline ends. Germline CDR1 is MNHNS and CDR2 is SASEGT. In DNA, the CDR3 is TGTGCCAGCAGTGAAACACTAATGACCAAAAACATTCAGTACTTC. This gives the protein CASSETLMTKNIQYF.

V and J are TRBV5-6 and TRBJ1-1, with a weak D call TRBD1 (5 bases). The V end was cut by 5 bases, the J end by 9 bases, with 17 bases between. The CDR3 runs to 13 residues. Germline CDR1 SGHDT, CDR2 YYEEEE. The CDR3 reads CASRSAQGRKAFF. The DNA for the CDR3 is TGTGCCAGCAGGTCGGCGCAGGGTCGTAAAGCTTTCTTT. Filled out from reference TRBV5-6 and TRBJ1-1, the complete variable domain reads DAGVTQSPTHLIKTRGQQVTLRCSPKSGHDTVSWYQQALGQGPQFIFQYYEEEERQRGNFPDRFSGHQFPNYSSELNVNALLLGDSALYLCASRSAQGRKAFFGQGTRLTVV.

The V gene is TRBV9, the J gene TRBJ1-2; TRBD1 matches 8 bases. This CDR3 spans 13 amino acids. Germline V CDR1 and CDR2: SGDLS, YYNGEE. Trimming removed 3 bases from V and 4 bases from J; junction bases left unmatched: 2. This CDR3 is CASSDTGGYGYTF. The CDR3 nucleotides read TGTGCCAGCAGCGACACAGGGGGCTATGGCTACACCTTC. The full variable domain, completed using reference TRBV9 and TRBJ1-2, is DSGVTQTPKHLITATGQRVTLRCSPRSGDLSVYWYQQSLDQGLQFLIQYYNGEERAKGNILERFSAQQFPDLHSELNLSSLELGDSALYFCASSDTGGYGYTFGSGTRLTVV.

The CDR3 spells CASSLSPGGARETQYF. CDR3 DNA: TGTGCCAGCAGCTTATCACCCGGGGGGGCCCGCGAGACCCAGTACTTC. The rearrangement uses TRBV7-8 and TRBJ2-5; 8 nucleotides line up with TRBD2. Germline V lookup: CDR1 SGHVS, CDR2 FQNEAQ. V shed 2 bases and J 5 bases; nucleotides not matched to a gene: 10. CDR3 length: 16 residues.

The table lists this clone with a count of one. DNA for the CDR3: TGTGCCAGCACGGTCACTGAAGCTTTCTTT. It yields the protein CASTVTEAFF. This chain connects TRBV12-3 or TRBV12-4 to TRBJ1-1; D is uncertain. The CDR3 has 10 residues. The V gene lost 7 bases and the J gene lost 4 bases, with 4 bases spanning the gap.

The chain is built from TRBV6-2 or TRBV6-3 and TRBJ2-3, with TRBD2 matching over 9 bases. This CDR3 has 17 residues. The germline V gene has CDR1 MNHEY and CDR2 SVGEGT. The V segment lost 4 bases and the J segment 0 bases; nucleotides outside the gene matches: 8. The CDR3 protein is CASSFGSGGSSTDTQYF. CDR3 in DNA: TGTGCCAGCAGTTTCGGTAGCGGGGGCTCTAGCACAGATACGCAGTATTTT.

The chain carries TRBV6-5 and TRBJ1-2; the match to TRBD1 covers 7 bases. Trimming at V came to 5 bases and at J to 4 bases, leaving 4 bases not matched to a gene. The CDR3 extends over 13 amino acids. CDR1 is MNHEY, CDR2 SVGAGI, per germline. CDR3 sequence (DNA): TGTGCCAGCAGTAGGGACAGTATCTATGGCTACACCTTC. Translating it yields CASSRDSIYGYTF.

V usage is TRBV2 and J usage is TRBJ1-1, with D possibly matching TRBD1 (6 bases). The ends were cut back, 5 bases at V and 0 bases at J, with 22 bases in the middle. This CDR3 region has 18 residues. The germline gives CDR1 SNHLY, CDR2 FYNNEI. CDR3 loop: CASSHPGRGATMNTEAFF. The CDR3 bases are TGTGCCAGCAGTCACCCTGGTCGGGGGGCAACAATGAACACTGAAGCTTTCTTT.

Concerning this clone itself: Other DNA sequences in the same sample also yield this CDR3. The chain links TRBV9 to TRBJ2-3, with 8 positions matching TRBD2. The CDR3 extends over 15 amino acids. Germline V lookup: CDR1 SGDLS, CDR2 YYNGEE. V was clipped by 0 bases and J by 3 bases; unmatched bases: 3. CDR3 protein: CASSVGGGPTDTQYF. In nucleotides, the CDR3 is TGTGCCAGCAGCGTAGGCGGGGGGCCAACAGATACGCAGTATTTT.

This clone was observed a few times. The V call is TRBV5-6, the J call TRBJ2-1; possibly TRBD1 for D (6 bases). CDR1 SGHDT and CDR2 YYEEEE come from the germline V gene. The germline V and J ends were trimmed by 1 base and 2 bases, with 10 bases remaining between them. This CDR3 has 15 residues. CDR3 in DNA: TGTGCCAGCAGCTTGTTTCAGGGGCCCTACAATGAGCAGTTCTTC. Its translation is CASSLFQGPYNEQFF. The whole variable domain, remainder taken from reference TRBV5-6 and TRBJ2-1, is DAGVTQSPTHLIKTRGQQVTLRCSPKSGHDTVSWYQQALGQGPQFIFQYYEEEERQRGNFPDRFSGHQFPNYSSELNVNALLLGDSALYLCASSLFQGPYNEQFFGPGTRLTVL.

This CDR3 reads CASSSGQVSSYNEQFF. The DNA for the CDR3 is TGCGCCAGCAGCTCGGGACAGGTTAGCTCCTACAATGAGCAGTTCTTC. The genes are TRBV5-1 and TRBJ2-1; 8 positions agree with TRBD1. The CDR3 length is 16 residues. The germline gives CDR1 SGHRS, CDR2 YFSETQ. The V gene end was trimmed by 3 bases and the J gene end by 0 bases; junction bases not matched to a gene: 5.

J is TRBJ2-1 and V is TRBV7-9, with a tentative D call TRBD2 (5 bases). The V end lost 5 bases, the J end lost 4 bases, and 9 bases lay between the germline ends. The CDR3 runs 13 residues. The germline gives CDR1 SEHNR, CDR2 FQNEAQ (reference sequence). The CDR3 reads CASSQTGYNEQFF. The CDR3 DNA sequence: TGTGCCAGCAGCCAGACGGGATACAATGAGCAGTTCTTC. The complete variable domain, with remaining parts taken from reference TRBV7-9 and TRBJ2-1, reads DTGVSQNPRHKITKRGQNVTFRCDPISEHNRLYWYRQTLGQGPEFLTYFQNEAQLEKSRLLSDRFSAERPKGSFSTLEIQRTEQGDSAMYLCASSQTGYNEQFFGPGTRLTVL.

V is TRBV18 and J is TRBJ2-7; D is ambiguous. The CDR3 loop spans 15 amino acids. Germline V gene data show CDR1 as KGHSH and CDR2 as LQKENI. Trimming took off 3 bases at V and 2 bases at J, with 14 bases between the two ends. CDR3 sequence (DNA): TGTGCCAGCTCACCCCCGTCACAGCCAACCTACGAGCAGTACTTC. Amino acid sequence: CASSPPSQPTYEQYF.

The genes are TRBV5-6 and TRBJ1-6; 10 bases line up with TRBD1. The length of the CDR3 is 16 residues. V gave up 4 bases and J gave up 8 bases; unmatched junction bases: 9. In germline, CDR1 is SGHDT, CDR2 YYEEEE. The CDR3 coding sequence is TGTGCCAGCAGCCTAAGGGGACAGGGGTGGGATTCACCCCTCCACTTT. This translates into CASSLRGQGWDSPLHF.

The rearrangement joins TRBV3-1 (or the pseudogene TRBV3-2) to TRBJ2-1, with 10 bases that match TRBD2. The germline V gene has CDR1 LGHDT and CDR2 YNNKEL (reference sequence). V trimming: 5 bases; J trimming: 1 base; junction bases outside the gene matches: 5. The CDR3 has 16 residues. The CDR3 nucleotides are TGTGCCAGCAGCTTACTAGCGGGACGTTCCTACAATGAGCAGTTCTTC. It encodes CASSLLAGRSYNEQFF.

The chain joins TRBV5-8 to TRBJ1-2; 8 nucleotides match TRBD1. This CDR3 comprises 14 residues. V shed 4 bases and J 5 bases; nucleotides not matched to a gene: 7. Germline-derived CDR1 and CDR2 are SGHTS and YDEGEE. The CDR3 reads CASSPGQGKYGYTF. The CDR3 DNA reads TGTGCCAGCAGCCCTGGACAGGGAAAGTATGGCTACACCTTC.